This T cell receptor beta chain appears in the sequencing data of a study of blood T cells in healthy people across ages. The table lists this clonotype with a few counts. The germline V and J ends were trimmed by 8 bases and 11 bases, with 24 bases remaining between them. Germline CDR1 reads DFQATT; CDR2 reads SNEGSKA (reference sequence). The CDR3 loop spans 13 amino acids. A second PCR, run for about 6 to 11 cycles, used a sample-barcoded 5' primer plus a J-beta primer mix. A single record per CDR3 protein comes from TCRdb applying MiXCR to the 5' RACE reads. Seen here are over 950,000 distinct CDR3 sequences, approximately 38% observed once, and the top ten hold under 15%.

V and J are TRBV20-1 and TRBJ2-5, with D perhaps TRBD1 (5 bases). The clonotype was recovered from a man aged 18 to 30 in good health. Sequenced material: blood. DNA for the CDR3: TGCAGTCCCTGGCAGGGCACGGTCAATGAGCAGTACTTC. Its translation is CSPWQGTVNEQYF.